This T cell receptor (beta chain) is drawn from a study of T cells in Graves' hyperthyroidism and ophthalmopathy. Broader study findings: Model-based prediction identified ophthalmopathy a median around 6.5 months prior to its onset. Ophthalmopathy could be told apart from stable hyperthyroidism with a 13 V-J model. Most thyroid clonotypes expanded above 0.001 were also detected in blood.

The CDR3 contains 19 residues. Germline V gene sequence: CDR1 SGHVT, CDR2 SQSDAQ. Unmatched junction bases numbered 13, after V lost 4 bases and J lost 2 bases. A single count supports this clonotype. As yet, its antigen is unknown. Together with thyroid ultrasound, orbital computed tomography, serum thyroxine and TRAb, clinical symptoms were used for diagnoses. The CDR3 regions of TCR beta were amplified from RNA transcripts. HTBI primers were employed in a first-round RT-PCR of the TCR CDR3. Via MiXCR, TCRdb re-called the multiplex PCR reads, giving one row per CDR3 protein. This sample has 40,000 to 55,000 distinct CDR3 sequences; roughly 50% occur once, and the top ten carry about 30%.

This TCR was recovered from a woman aged 45-65 years with Graves' hyperthyroidism. The chain links TRBV7-4 to TRBJ2-6, with 8 nucleotides matching TRBD1. The specimen was peripheral blood or thyroid tissue (not recorded which). The CDR3 region is CASSSDFRDRFTGANVLTF. CDR3 nucleotides: TGTGCCAGCAGCTCTGATTTCCGGGACAGGTTTACTGGGGCCAACGTCCTGACTTTC.